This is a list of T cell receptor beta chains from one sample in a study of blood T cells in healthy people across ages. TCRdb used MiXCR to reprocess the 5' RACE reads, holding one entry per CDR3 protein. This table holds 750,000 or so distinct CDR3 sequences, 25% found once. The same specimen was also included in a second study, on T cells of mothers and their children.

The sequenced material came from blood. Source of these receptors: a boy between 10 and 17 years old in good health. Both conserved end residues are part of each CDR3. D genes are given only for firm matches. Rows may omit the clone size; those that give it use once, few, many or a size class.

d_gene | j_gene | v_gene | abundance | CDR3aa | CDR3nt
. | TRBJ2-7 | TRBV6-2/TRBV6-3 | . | CASKGSEQYF | TGTGCCAGCAAAGGTAGCGAGCAGTACTTC
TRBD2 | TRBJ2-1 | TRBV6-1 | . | CASRNDPSGGAYNEQFF | TGTGCCAGCAGAAACGACCCTAGCGGGGGGGCCTACAATGAGCAGTTCTTC
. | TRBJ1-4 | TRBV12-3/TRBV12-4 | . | CASSLLSLPNEKLFF | TGTGCCAGCAGTTTATTGAGTCTCCCTAATGAAAAACTGTTTTTT
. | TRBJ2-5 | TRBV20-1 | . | CSANYLRQNSKETQYF | TGCAGTGCTAACTACCTCCGACAGAATTCGAAAGAGACCCAGTACTTC
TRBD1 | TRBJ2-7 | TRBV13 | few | CASTFTGQGSYEQYF | TGTGCCAGCACCTTCACGGGACAGGGCTCCTACGAGCAGTACTTC
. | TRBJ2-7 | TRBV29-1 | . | CSAVLAASYEQYF | TGCAGCGCCGTACTAGCAGCCTCCTACGAGCAGTACTTC
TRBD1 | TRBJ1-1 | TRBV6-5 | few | CASSYAGQGAEAFF | TGTGCCAGCAGTTACGCGGGACAGGGGGCTGAAGCTTTCTTT
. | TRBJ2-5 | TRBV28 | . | CASRPHGLQETQYF | TGTGCCAGCAGACCCCATGGACTGCAAGAGACCCAGTACTTC
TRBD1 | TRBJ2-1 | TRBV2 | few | CASSDEGASYNEQFF | TGTGCCAGCAGTGACGAGGGGGCCTCCTACAATGAGCAGTTCTTC
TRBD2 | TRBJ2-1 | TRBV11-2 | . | CASSLVPRLAGEEQFF | TGTGCCAGCAGCTTGGTCCCCCGGCTAGCGGGAGAGGAGCAGTTCTTC
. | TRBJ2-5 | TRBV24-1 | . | CATSDLGGGYQETQYF | TGTGCCACCAGTGATCTCGGCGGAGGGTACCAAGAGACCCAGTACTTC
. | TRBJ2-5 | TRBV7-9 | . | CASSFNGETQYF | TGTGCCAGCAGCTTTAACGGGGAGACCCAGTACTTC
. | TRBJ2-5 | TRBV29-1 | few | CSAEGWSQETQYF | TGCAGCGCCGAGGGTTGGAGTCAAGAGACCCAGTACTTC
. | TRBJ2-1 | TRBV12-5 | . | CASGLEVEQFF | TGTGCTAGTGGTTTAGAGGTGGAGCAGTTCTTC
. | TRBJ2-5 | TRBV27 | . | CASKTDGGETQYF | TGTGCCAGCAAGACGGACGGTGGAGAGACCCAGTACTTC
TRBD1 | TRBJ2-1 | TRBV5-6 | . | CASSIGRVYRDRGFDEQFF | TGTGCCAGCAGCATTGGCCGTGTATATCGGGACAGGGGATTCGATGAGCAGTTCTTC
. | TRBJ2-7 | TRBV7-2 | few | CASSLSSGTHYEQYF | TGTGCCAGCAGCTTATCCAGCGGGACACATTACGAGCAGTACTTC
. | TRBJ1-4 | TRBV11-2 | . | CASSLDPSPLSEKLFF | TGTGCCAGCAGCTTAGATCCGTCCCCTTTGAGCGAAAAACTGTTTTTT
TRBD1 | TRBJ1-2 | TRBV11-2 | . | CASRERGLSGYTF | TGTGCCAGCCGAGAGAGGGGGCTAAGTGGCTACACCTTC
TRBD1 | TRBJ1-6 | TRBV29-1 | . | CSVATGGDSPLHF | TGCAGCGTGGCGACAGGGGGAGATTCACCCCTCCACTTT
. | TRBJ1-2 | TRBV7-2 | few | CASSLRAWGGYGYTF | TGTGCCAGCAGCTTAAGGGCGTGGGGCGGCTATGGCTACACCTTC
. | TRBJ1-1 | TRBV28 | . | CASSSSGSFAEAFF | TGTGCCAGCAGTTCATCAGGGAGTTTCGCTGAAGCTTTCTTT
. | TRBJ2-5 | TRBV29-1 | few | CSHPAETWETQYF | TGCAGCCACCCAGCGGAAACTTGGGAGACCCAGTACTTC
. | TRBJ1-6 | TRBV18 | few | CASSPVPPGNSPLHF | TGTGCCAGCTCACCTGTACCCCCTGGTAATTCACCCCTCCACTTT
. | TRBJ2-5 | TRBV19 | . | CASGYGETQYF | TGTGCCAGTGGCTACGGGGAGACCCAGTACTTC
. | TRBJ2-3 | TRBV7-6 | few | CASSSSGPTDTQYF | TGTGCCAGCAGCTCCTCGGGACCCACAGATACGCAGTATTTT
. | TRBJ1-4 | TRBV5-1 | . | CASSPEGRSNEKLFF | TGCGCCAGCAGCCCGGAAGGACGGAGTAATGAAAAACTGTTTTTT
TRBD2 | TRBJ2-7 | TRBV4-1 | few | CASSHTPTSGIDEQYF | TGCGCCAGCAGCCATACCCCGACTAGCGGGATCGACGAGCAGTACTTC
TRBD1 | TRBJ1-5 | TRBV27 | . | CASSLDRVGQPQHF | TGTGCCAGCAGTTTAGACAGGGTAGGACAGCCCCAGCATTTT
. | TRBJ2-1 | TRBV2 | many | CASRPSAIYNEQFF | TGTGCCAGCAGACCTAGCGCCATTTACAATGAGCAGTTCTTC
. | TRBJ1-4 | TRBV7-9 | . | CATQTGEEKLFF | TGTGCCACCCAGACCGGGGAAGAAAAACTGTTTTTT
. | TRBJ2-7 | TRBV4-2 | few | CASSQALAGEQYF | TGTGCCAGCAGCCAGGCACTAGCCGGCGAGCAGTACTTC
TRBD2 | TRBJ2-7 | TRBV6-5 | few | CASRASGGIYEQYF | TGTGCCAGCAGAGCTAGCGGGGGGATCTACGAGCAGTACTTC
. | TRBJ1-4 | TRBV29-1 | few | CSVSPGDEKLFF | TGCAGCGTCTCCCCCGGGGATGAAAAACTGTTTTTT
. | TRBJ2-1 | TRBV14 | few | CASRGVSYNEQFF | TGTGCCAGCAGGGGGGTTTCTTACAATGAGCAGTTCTTC
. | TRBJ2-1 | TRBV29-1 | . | CSVEDLGTTYEQFF | TGCAGCGTTGAAGATCTCGGAACTACTTACGAGCAGTTCTTC
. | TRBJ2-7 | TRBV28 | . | CASTQAGTYEQYF | TGTGCCAGCACTCAGGCAGGGACGTACGAGCAGTACTTC
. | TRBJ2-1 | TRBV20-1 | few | CSASRGADEQFF | TGCAGTGCTAGTAGGGGGGCCGATGAGCAGTTCTTC
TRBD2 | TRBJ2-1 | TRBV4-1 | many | CASSQRGQGLAGGPGNEQFF | TGCGCCAGCAGCCAAAGAGGTCAGGGACTAGCGGGAGGGCCGGGGAATGAGCAGTTCTTC
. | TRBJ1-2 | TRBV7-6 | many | CASSPPDQGYGYTF | TGTGCCAGCAGCCCGCCCGACCAGGGGTATGGCTACACCTTC
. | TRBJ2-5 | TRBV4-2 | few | CASSQGGPRETQYF | TGTGCCAGCAGCCAAGGTGGGCCGAGGGAGACCCAGTACTTC
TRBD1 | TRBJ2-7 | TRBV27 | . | CASSLRQGGEQYF | TGTGCCAGCAGTTTAAGACAGGGGGGAGAGCAGTACTTC
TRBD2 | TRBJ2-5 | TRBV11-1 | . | CARERDEETQYF | TGTGCCAGGGAGCGGGACGAAGAGACCCAGTACTTC
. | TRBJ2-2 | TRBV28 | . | CASSTVHDGELFF | TGTGCCAGCAGTACGGTTCACGACGGGGAGCTGTTTTTT
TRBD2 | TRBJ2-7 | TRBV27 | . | CASSIRGGAYEQYF | TGTGCCAGCAGTATTCGGGGGGGAGCCTACGAGCAGTACTTC